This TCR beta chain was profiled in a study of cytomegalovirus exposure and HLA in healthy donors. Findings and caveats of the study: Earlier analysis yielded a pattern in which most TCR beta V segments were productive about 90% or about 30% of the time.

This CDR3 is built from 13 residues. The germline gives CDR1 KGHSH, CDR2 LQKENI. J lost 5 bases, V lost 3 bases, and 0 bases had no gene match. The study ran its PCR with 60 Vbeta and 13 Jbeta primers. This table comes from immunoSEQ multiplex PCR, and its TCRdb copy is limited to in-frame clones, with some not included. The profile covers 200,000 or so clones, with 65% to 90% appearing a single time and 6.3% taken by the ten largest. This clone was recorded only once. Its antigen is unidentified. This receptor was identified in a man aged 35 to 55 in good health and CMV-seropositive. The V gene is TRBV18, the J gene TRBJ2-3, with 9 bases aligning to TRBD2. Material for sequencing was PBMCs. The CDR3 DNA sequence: TGTGCCAGCTCACCTAGCGGGGGAGATACGCAGTATTTT. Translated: CASSPSGGDTQYF.